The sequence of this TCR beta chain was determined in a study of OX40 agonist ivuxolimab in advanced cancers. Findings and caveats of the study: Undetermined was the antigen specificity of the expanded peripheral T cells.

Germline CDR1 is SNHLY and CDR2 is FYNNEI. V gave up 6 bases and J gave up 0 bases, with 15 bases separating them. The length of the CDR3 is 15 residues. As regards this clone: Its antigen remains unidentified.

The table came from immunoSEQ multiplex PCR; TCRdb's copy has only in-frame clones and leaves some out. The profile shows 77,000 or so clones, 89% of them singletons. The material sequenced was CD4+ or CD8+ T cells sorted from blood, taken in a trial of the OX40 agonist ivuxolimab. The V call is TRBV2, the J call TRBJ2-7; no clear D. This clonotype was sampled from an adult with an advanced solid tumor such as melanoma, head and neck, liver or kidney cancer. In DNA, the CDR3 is TGTGCCAGCAGATGGGATTTGGCTAGCTCCTACGAGCAGTACTTC. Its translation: CASRWDLASSYEQYF.